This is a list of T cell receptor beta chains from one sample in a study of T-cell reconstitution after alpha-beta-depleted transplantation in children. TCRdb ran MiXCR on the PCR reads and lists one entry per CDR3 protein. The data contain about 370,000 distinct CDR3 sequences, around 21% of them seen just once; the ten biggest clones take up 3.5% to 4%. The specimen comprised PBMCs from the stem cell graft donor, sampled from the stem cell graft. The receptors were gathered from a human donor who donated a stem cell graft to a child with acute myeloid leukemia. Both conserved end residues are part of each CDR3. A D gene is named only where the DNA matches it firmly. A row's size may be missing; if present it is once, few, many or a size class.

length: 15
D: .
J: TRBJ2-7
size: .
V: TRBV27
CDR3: CASSPSPLTSWGQYF
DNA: TGTGCCAGCAGTCCAAGTCCCCTAACTAGTTGGGGGCAGTACTTC

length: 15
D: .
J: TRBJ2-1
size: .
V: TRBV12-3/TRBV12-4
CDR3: CASSDSIGAENEQFF
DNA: TGTGCCAGCAGTGACTCTATTGGGGCGGAGAATGAGCAGTTCTTC

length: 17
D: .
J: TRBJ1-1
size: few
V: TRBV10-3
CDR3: CAITRGSTGTMNTEAFF
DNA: TGTGCCATCACCCGAGGGTCCACAGGGACTATGAACACTGAAGCTTTCTTT

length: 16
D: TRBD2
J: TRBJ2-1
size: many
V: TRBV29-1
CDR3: CSVAGTSGHTYNEQFF
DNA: TGCAGCGTTGCCGGGACTAGCGGGCACACCTACAATGAGCAGTTCTTC

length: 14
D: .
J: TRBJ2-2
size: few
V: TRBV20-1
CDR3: CSARGPLIAGELFF
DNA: TGCAGTGCTAGAGGCCCCCTTATCGCCGGGGAGCTGTTTTTT

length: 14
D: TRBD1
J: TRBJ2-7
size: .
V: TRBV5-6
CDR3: CASSFGTGVREQYF
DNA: TGTGCCAGCAGCTTCGGGACAGGGGTTCGGGAGCAGTACTTC

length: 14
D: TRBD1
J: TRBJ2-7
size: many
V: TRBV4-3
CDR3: CASSLRGSRSEQYF
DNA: TGCGCCAGCAGCCTCAGGGGGTCGAGGTCCGAGCAGTACTTC

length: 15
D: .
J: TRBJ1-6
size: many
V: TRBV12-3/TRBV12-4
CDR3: CASSLVQGGNSPLHF
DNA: TGTGCCAGCAGTTTAGTACAGGGCGGAAATTCACCCCTCCACTTT

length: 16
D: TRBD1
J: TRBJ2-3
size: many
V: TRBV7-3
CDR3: CASSLHPGQGGDTQYF
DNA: TGTGCCAGCAGCTTACATCCAGGACAGGGGGGGGATACGCAGTATTTT

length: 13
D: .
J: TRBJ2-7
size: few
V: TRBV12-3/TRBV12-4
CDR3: CASNKDISYEQYF
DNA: TGTGCCAGCAACAAGGACATCTCCTACGAGCAGTACTTC

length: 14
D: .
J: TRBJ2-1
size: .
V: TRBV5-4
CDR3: CASSLVGDGAEQFF
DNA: TGTGCCAGCAGCTTGGTCGGGGACGGAGCTGAGCAGTTCTTC

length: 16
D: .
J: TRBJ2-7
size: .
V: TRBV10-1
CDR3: CASSERAGSSSYEQYF
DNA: TGCGCCAGCAGTGAGAGAGCGGGTTCGTCCTCCTACGAGCAGTACTTC

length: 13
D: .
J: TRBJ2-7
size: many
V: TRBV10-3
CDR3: CAIRDIVSYEQYF
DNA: TGTGCCATCCGAGACATCGTCTCCTACGAGCAGTACTTC

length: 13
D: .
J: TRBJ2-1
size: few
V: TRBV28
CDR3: CASSLGQHSEQFF
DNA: TGTGCCAGCAGTTTAGGGCAGCACAGTGAGCAGTTCTTC

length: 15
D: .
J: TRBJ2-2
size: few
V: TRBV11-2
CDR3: CASSLVSRVAGELFF
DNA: TGTGCCAGCAGCTTAGTTAGCAGGGTAGCCGGGGAGCTGTTTTTT

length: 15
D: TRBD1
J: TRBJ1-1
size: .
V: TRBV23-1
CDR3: CASSQADRSETEAFF
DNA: TGCGCCAGCAGTCAGGCGGACAGGTCCGAAACTGAAGCTTTCTTT

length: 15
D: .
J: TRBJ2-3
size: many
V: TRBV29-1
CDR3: CSVAGGALGTDTQYF
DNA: TGCAGCGTTGCAGGGGGGGCGCTTGGCACAGATACGCAGTATTTT

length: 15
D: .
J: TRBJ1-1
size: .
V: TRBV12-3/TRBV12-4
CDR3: CASSPSAHSDTEAFF
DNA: TGTGCCAGCAGTCCATCGGCGCATTCGGACACTGAAGCTTTCTTT

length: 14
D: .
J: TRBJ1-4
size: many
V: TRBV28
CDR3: CASSLAGNHEKLFF
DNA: TGTGCCAGCAGTTTGGCGGGAAACCATGAAAAACTGTTTTTT

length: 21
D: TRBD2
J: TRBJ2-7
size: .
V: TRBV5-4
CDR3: CASSLKTPLAGVYGLSYEQYF
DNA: TGTGCCAGCAGCTTGAAAACGCCACTAGCGGGAGTTTACGGCCTATCCTACGAGCAGTACTTC

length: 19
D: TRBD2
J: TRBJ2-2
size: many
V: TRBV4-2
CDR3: CASSQGTLAEARGTGELFF
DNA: TGTGCCAGCAGCCAAGGTACGCTAGCGGAGGCTCGTGGCACCGGGGAGCTGTTTTTT

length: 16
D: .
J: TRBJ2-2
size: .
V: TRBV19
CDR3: CASSIGGGALAGELFF
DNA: TGTGCCAGTAGTATAGGAGGAGGGGCCCTCGCCGGGGAGCTGTTTTTT

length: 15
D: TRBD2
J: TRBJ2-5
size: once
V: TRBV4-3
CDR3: CASSQDYNGRETQYF
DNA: TGCGCCAGCAGCCAAGATTATAACGGGAGGGAGACCCAGTACTTC

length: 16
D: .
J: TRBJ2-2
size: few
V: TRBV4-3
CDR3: CASSPASGSGTGELFF
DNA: TGCGCCAGCAGCCCAGCCTCGGGATCGGGCACCGGGGAGCTGTTTTTT

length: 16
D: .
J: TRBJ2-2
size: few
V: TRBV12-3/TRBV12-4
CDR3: CASSHRDFRNTGELFF
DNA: TGTGCCAGCAGTCACCGGGACTTCCGGAACACCGGGGAGCTGTTTTTT

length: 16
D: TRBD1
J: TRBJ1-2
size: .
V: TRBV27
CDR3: CASSLGPRGFNYGYTF
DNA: TGTGCCAGCAGTTTAGGGCCCAGGGGGTTTAACTATGGCTACACCTTC

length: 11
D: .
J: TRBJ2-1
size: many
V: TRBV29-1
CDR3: CSVRLPNEQFF
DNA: TGCAGCGTTCGACTACCTAATGAGCAGTTCTTC

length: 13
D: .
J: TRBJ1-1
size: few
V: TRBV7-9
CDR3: CASSAIQGGEAFF
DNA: TGTGCCAGCAGCGCGATCCAGGGCGGTGAAGCTTTCTTT

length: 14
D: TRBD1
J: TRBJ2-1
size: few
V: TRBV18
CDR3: CASLPGTGEVEQFF
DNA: TGTGCCAGCTTACCCGGGACAGGGGAGGTTGAGCAGTTCTTC

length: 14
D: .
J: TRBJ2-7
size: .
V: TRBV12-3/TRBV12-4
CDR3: CASSLGRVLNEQYF
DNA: TGTGCCAGCAGTTTAGGCAGGGTTTTAAACGAGCAGTACTTC

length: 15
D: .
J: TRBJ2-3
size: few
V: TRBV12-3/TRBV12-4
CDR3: CASSLAVDGTDTQYF
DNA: TGTGCCAGCAGTTTAGCGGTCGACGGCACAGATACGCAGTATTTT

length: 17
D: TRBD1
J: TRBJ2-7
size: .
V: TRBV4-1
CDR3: CASSQVWGQGISREQYF
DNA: TGCGCCAGCAGCCAAGTATGGGGACAGGGGATTTCGCGGGAGCAGTACTTC

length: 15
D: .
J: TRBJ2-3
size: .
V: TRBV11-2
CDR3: CASSLDKGNLNTQYF
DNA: TGTGCCAGCAGCTTAGATAAGGGAAACCTAAATACGCAGTATTTT

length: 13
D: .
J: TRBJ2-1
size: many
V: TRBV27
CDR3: CASSFSSAREQFF
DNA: TGTGCCAGCAGTTTTTCGAGCGCAAGGGAGCAGTTCTTC

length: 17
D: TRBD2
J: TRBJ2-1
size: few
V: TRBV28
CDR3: CASSLRGIGGRANEQFF
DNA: TGTGCCAGCAGTTTAAGGGGGATAGGCGGGAGGGCGAATGAGCAGTTCTTC

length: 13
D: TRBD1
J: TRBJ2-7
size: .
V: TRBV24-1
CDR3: CATRGQGASEQYF
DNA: TGTGCCACCCGTGGACAGGGGGCAAGCGAGCAGTACTTC

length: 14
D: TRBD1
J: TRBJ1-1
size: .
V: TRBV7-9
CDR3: CASSQAGGDTEAFF
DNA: TGTGCCAGCAGCCAGGCAGGGGGGGACACTGAAGCTTTCTTT

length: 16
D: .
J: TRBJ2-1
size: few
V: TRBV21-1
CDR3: CASSPLRRSSYNEQFF
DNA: TGTGCCAGCAGCCCCCTGAGGCGGTCGTCCTACAATGAGCAGTTCTTC

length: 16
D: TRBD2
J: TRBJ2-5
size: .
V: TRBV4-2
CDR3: CASSQEGPGGQETQYF
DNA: TGTGCCAGCAGCCAAGAAGGGCCGGGGGGGCAAGAGACCCAGTACTTC

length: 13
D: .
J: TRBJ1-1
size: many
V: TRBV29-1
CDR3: CSVVPRLNTEAFF
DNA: TGCAGCGTTGTACCCCGTCTTAACACTGAAGCTTTCTTT

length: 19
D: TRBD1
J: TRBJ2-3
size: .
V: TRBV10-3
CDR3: CAISAGRGLPPPFTDTQYF
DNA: TGTGCCATCAGTGCAGGCAGGGGGCTTCCTCCACCTTTCACAGATACGCAGTATTTT

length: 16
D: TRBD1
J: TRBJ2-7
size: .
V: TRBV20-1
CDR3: CSAPPQGAGRWNEQYF
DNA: TGCAGTGCTCCTCCCCAGGGGGCGGGAAGATGGAACGAGCAGTACTTC

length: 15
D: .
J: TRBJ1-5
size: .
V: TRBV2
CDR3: CASTTRSLSNQPQHF
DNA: TGTGCCAGCACCACCCGCAGTCTTAGCAATCAGCCCCAGCATTTT

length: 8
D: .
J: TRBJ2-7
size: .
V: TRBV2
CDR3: CASGEQYF
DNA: TGTGCCAGCGGGGAGCAGTACTTC

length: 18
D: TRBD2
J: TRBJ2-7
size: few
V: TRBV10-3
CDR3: CAISVLAGGPPSSYEQYF
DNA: TGTGCCATCAGTGTTTTAGCGGGAGGGCCCCCGAGCTCCTACGAGCAGTACTTC

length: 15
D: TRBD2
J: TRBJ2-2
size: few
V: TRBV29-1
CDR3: CSATLLAGNTGELFF
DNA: TGCAGCGCGACTTTACTAGCGGGAAACACCGGGGAGCTGTTTTTT

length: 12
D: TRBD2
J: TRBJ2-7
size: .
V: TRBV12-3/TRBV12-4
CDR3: CASSWGRDEQYF
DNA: TGTGCCAGCAGTTGGGGGAGGGACGAGCAGTACTTC

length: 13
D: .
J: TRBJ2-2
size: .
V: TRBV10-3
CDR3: CAIRATNTGELFF
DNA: TGTGCCATCAGAGCAACGAACACCGGGGAGCTGTTTTTT

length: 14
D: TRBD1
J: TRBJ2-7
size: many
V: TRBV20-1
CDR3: CSARFDRGSPEQYF
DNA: TGCAGTGCTAGATTCGACAGGGGGTCGCCCGAGCAGTACTTC

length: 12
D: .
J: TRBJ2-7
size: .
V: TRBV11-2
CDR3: CASSPRAEAGYF
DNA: TGTGCCAGCAGCCCCCGAGCGGAGGCTGGGTACTTC

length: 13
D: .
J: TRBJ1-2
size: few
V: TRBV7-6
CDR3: CASSEQANYGYTF
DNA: TGTGCCAGCAGCGAGCAGGCTAACTATGGCTACACCTTC

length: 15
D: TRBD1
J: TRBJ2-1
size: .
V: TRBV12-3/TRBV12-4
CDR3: CASTEGTGVVNEQFF
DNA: TGTGCCAGCACCGAGGGTACAGGGGTGGTAAATGAGCAGTTCTTC

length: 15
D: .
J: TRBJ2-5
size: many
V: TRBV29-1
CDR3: CSVEDLQKGLETQYF
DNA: TGCAGCGTTGAAGATCTACAGAAGGGATTGGAGACCCAGTACTTC

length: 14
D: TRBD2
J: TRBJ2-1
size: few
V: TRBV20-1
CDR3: CSARGTSGSHEQFF
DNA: TGCAGTGCTAGAGGGACTAGCGGGAGTCATGAGCAGTTCTTC

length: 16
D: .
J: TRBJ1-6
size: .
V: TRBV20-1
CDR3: CSARDKAGPGGSPLHF
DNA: TGCAGTGCTAGAGATAAGGCGGGTCCCGGAGGCTCACCCCTCCACTTT

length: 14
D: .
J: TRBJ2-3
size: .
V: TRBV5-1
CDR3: CASSSRPSTDTQYF
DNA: TGCGCCAGCAGCTCTAGACCTAGCACAGATACGCAGTATTTT

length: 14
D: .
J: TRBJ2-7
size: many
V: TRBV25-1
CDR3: CASSEPQRTYEQYF
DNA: TGTGCCAGCAGTGAACCACAGAGAACCTACGAGCAGTACTTC

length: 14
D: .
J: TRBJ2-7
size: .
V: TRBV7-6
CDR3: CASSLVGRQNEQYF
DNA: TGTGCCAGCAGCTTAGTGGGTCGACAGAACGAGCAGTACTTC

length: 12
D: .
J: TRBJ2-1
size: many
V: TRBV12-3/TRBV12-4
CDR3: CASSGGRVEQFF
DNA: TGTGCCAGCAGTGGAGGGAGAGTTGAGCAGTTCTTC

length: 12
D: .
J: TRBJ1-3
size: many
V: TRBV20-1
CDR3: CSARGEGNTIYF
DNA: TGCAGTGCTAGAGGCGAGGGAAACACCATATATTTT